Following are 26 T cell receptor beta chains from one sample sequenced in a study of shared clonotypes between healthy human individuals. The assay was immunoSEQ multiplex PCR, and TCRdb's table has in-frame clones only and misses some. In the table there are 400,000 to 600,000 clones, more than 95% of which are singletons. The sequencing input was naive CD4+ T cells sorted from blood. Subset denoted: CD45RA+ positively selected. All receptors derive from a woman in her 30s in good health.

The V and J genes are TRBV4-2 and TRBJ2-1; D gene uncertain. CDR1 and CDR2 (germline): LGHNA, YNFKEQ. Trimming left V 4 bases short and J 7 bases short, with 14 bases between. The CDR3 spans 14 residues. The CDR3 region is CASSPTPTANEQFF. CDR3 in DNA: TGTGCCAGCAGCCCAACGCCGACCGCTAATGAGCAGTTCTTC.

The gene calls are TRBV19 and TRBJ1-5; no reliable D call. Germline V lookup: CDR1 LNHDA, CDR2 SQIVND (reference sequence). Trimming removed 9 bases from V and 0 bases from J, with 6 bases in between. The CDR3 extends over 12 amino acids. As DNA, the CDR3 is TGTGCCAGCGCTTATAGCAATCAGCCCCAGCATTTT. Translation gives CASAYSNQPQHF.

The chain recombines TRBV19 with TRBJ1-5, with D maybe TRBD1 (5 bases). Germline V CDR1 and CDR2: LNHDA, SQIVND (reference sequence). The CDR3 totals 16 residues. Trimming took 6 bases from V and 1 from J, leaving 16 bases between them. CDR3 nucleotide sequence: TGTGCCAGTAGCTATGGGGGGGGTCTAAGCAATCAGCCCCAGCATTTT. As protein: CASSYGGGLSNQPQHF.

Only one count was recorded for this clone. This chain uses TRBV28 with TRBJ1-2; the D is unclear. Germline CDR1 and CDR2: MDHEN and SYDVKM. The V gene lost 4 bases and the J gene lost 4 bases, with 7 bases spanning the gap. This CDR3 region has 12 residues. CDR3 bases: TGTGCCAGCAGTTCCTACAGCTATGGCTACACCTTC. It codes for CASSSYSYGYTF.

V is TRBV6-6 and J is TRBJ1-5; possibly TRBD1 for D (5 bases). This CDR3 is 14 amino acids long. Germline CDR1 and CDR2: MNHNY and SVGAGI (reference sequence). The germline V and J ends were trimmed by 6 bases and 4 bases, with 13 bases remaining between them. Here the CDR3 DNA reads TGTGCCAGCAGGGCCCGACAGCTTAATCAGCCCCAGCATTTT. Residues: CASRARQLNQPQHF.

This rearrangement joins TRBV5-1 to TRBJ2-6, with TRBD1 as a possible D gene (6 bases). The CDR3 has 17 amino acids. The V end lost 4 bases, the J end lost 0 bases, and 14 bases lay between the germline ends. Germline values: CDR1 SGHRS, CDR2 YFSETQ. This CDR3 reads CASSADRPTSGANVLTF. As DNA, the CDR3 is TGCGCCAGCAGCGCAGACAGGCCCACCTCTGGGGCCAACGTCCTGACTTTC.

In the case of this clone: At one boundary the junction diverges from the germline segment, which might be a read error. The genes are TRBV19 and TRBJ2-1, with 8 bases matching TRBD1. Germline V lookup: CDR1 LNHDA, CDR2 SQIVND (reference sequence). This CDR3 spans 17 amino acids. The CDR3 loop is CASTIQTGTGAYNEQFF. CDR3 DNA sequence: TGTGCCAGTACTATACAGACCGGGACAGGTGCCTACAATGAGCAGTTCTTC.

The rearrangement uses TRBV11-2 and TRBJ2-2; D might be TRBD1 (5 bases). CDR1 and CDR2 from the germline V gene are SGHAT and FQNNGV. The V gene lost 2 bases and the J gene lost 5 bases, with 12 bases spanning the gap. The CDR3 is 15 amino acids. The DNA of the CDR3 is TGTGCCAGCAGCTTACAGGGTACAGTTACCGGGGAGCTGTTTTTT. It specifies CASSLQGTVTGELFF.

The rearrangement joins TRBV28 to TRBJ1-1, with D hard to call. This CDR3 is built from 13 residues. Germline V gene lookup returns CDR1 MDHEN and CDR2 SYDVKM. The germline V and J ends were trimmed by 2 bases and 8 bases, with 12 bases remaining between them. This CDR3 reads CASSLDSPREAFF. The CDR3 DNA reads as TGTGCCAGCAGTTTAGATTCGCCGCGAGAAGCTTTCTTT.

The rearrangement joins TRBV27 to TRBJ2-7; a weak D match, TRBD1 (6 bases). CDR1 is MNHEY, CDR2 SMNVEV, per germline (reference sequence). The V gene lost 0 bases and the J gene lost 3 bases, with 15 bases spanning the gap. The CDR3 spans 16 residues. The CDR3 region has the DNA TGTGCCAGCAGTTTATCGATTGACAGGATTAACTACGAGCAGTACTTC. It yields the protein CASSLSIDRINYEQYF.

This clone was picked up a small number of times. The same CDR3 can be traced to other DNA sequences in this sample. The rearrangement uses TRBV5-6 and TRBJ1-5; D call uncertain. The germline V gene has CDR1 SGHDT and CDR2 YYEEEE. The ends were cut back, 2 bases at V and 1 base at J, with 4 bases in the middle. CDR3 length: 13 amino acids. The CDR3 spells CASSLDSNQPQHF. Written as DNA, the CDR3 is TGTGCCAGCAGCTTAGACAGCAATCAGCCCCAGCATTTT.

The chain has TRBV19 and TRBJ1-2, with D unclear. CDR1 is LNHDA, CDR2 SQIVND, per germline (reference sequence). The CDR3 runs to 14 residues. V was trimmed by 5 bases and J by 1 base, leaving 11 bases between them. CDR3 region: CASSLAGNNYGYTF. The DNA for the CDR3 is TGTGCCAGTAGTCTCGCGGGAAATAACTATGGCTACACCTTC.

The chain is built from TRBV7-2 and TRBJ2-3, with D tentatively TRBD2 (6 bases). The CDR3 length is 16 residues. Trimming stripped 4 bases from V and 6 bases from J, with 20 bases between. Germline V gene lookup returns CDR1 SGHTA and CDR2 FQGNSA. The CDR3 nucleotides read TGTGCCAGCAGCTCAGTAGGTAGCGGAGAGGGGGATACGCAGTATTTT. Protein product: CASSSVGSGEGDTQYF.

The chain combines TRBV7-9 with TRBJ2-1; D perhaps matches TRBD1 (5 bases). CDR3 length: 15 amino acids. Trimming removed 5 bases at V and 7 bases at J, with 18 bases between. The germline gives CDR1 SEHNR, CDR2 FQNEAQ (reference sequence). The DNA of the CDR3 is TGTGCCAGCAGCACCATCCGGGCCAGGGAAAATGAGCAGTTCTTC. Residues: CASSTIRARENEQFF.

The CDR3 coding sequence is TGTGCCAGCAACGGGGCCGCGGGGGCCTACGAGCAGTACTTC. The encoded protein is CASNGAAGAYEQYF. The rearrangement uses TRBV2 and TRBJ2-7, with 7 bases that match TRBD2. V was clipped by 7 bases and J by 2 bases; unmatched bases: 8. The CDR3 spans 14 residues. The V gene's germline CDR1 is SNHLY and CDR2 FYNNEI.

This chain uses TRBV7-9 with TRBJ2-5, with TRBD2 identical over 7 bases. J was trimmed by 1 base and V by 5 bases; bases with no gene match: 10. This CDR3 spans 16 amino acids. Germline CDR1 SEHNR, CDR2 FQNEAQ (reference sequence). In nucleotides, the CDR3 is TGTGCCAGCAGCACCCACGGACTAGTCTCCCAAGAGACCCAGTACTTC. The encoded protein is CASSTHGLVSQETQYF. The entire variable domain, with the rest obtained from reference TRBV7-9 and TRBJ2-5, is as follows: DTGVSQNPRHKITKRGQNVTFRCDPISEHNRLYWYRQTLGQGPEFLTYFQNEAQLEKSRLLSDRFSAERPKGSFSTLEIQRTEQGDSAMYLCASSTHGLVSQETQYFGPGTRLLVL.

The chain employs TRBV25-1 and TRBJ2-7, with TRBD2 matching over 13 bases. The CDR3 extends over 15 amino acids. CDR1 is MGHDK, CDR2 SYGVNS, per germline. Trimming cost V 5 bases and J 5 bases; bases outside gene matches: 6. CDR3 amino acids: CASSRWTSGRNEQYF. DNA of the CDR3: TGTGCCAGCAGTCGATGGACTAGCGGGAGAAACGAGCAGTACTTC.

This chain connects TRBV28 to TRBJ2-5; the match to TRBD2 covers 7 bases. Trimming cost V 4 bases and J 1 base; bases outside gene matches: 3. Germline V gene data show CDR1 as MDHEN and CDR2 as SYDVKM. This CDR3 has 14 amino acids. The CDR3 loop is CASSWGGSQETQYF. CDR3 nucleotide sequence: TGTGCCAGCAGTTGGGGAGGGAGCCAAGAGACCCAGTACTTC.

This sequence joins TRBV27 and TRBJ2-7; D is unclear. There are 12 residues in the CDR3. V was clipped by 3 bases and J by 7 bases, with 10 bases between them. Per the germline V gene, CDR1 is MNHEY and CDR2 is SMNVEV (reference sequence). The CDR3 loop reads CASSFEGREQYF. The CDR3 region has the DNA TGTGCCAGCAGTTTCGAAGGCAGAGAGCAGTACTTC.

This chain links TRBV6-1 with TRBJ1-1; D not resolved. The CDR3 is 11 amino acids. Between the trimmed V and J ends, which lost 6 bases and 1 base, there was a span of 3 bases. CDR1 is MNHNS, CDR2 SASEGT, per germline. The CDR3: CASRKNTEAFF. The CDR3, as DNA: TGTGCCAGCAGAAAGAACACTGAAGCTTTCTTT.

The rearrangement uses TRBV7-2 and TRBJ2-7, with 7 bases identical to TRBD1. Trimming removed 5 bases from V and 12 bases from J; junction bases left unmatched: 10. Germline V gene lookup returns CDR1 SGHTA and CDR2 FQGNSA. This CDR3 region has 12 residues. CDR3 sequence: CASSTPTGSLYF. The CDR3 DNA sequence: TGTGCCAGCAGCACACCGACAGGGAGTCTGTACTTC.

CDR3 in DNA: TGTGCCAGCACCGGGACACCGAGCTCTGGGGCCAACGTCCTGACTTTC. This gives the protein CASTGTPSSGANVLTF. The chain links TRBV2 to TRBJ2-6; D might be TRBD1 (6 bases). The V gene lost 7 bases and the J gene lost 0 bases, with 13 bases spanning the gap. CDR1 and CDR2 (germline): SNHLY, FYNNEI. CDR3 length: 16 amino acids.

The CDR3 is CASRWDSSNTGELFF. The CDR3 coding sequence is TGCGCCAGCAGGTGGGACAGCTCGAACACCGGGGAGCTGTTTTTT. This sequence joins TRBV5-1 and TRBJ2-2; 7 bases fit TRBD1. The CDR3 extends over 15 amino acids. After removal of 5 bases from V and 0 bases from J, the junction contained 4 bases not matched to a gene. Germline CDR1 is SGHRS and CDR2 is YFSETQ.

For this clone: Other DNA sequences within the sample encode an identical CDR3. V gene TRBV18 combines with J gene TRBJ2-3; D gene unclear. CDR3 size: 12 residues. V lost 2 bases and J 3 bases, leaving 3 bases between the germline ends. CDR1 KGHSH and CDR2 LQKENI come from the germline V gene. In nucleotides, the CDR3 is TGTGCCAGCTCACCAACAACAGATACGCAGTATTTT. This sequence encodes CASSPTTDTQYF.

As concerns this clone: One junction end disagrees with the germline gene, perhaps due to a read error. V gene TRBV6-1 combines with J gene TRBJ2-7, with 7 bases lining up with TRBD1. The CDR3 runs to 13 residues. Germline CDR1 MNHNS, CDR2 SASEGT. Here the CDR3 reads CASSRGGSNEQYF. CDR3 DNA sequence: TGTGCCAGCAGTAGAGGGGGCTCCAACGAGCAGTACTTC.

The V call is TRBV19, the J call TRBJ2-7; D gene ambiguous. The CDR3 loop spans 13 amino acids. The ends were cut back, 1 base at V and 3 bases at J, with 7 bases in the middle. The germline CDR1 and CDR2 sequences are LNHDA and SQIVND (reference sequence). In nucleotides, the CDR3 is TGTGCCAGTAGTATAGGAACGGACTACGAGCAGTACTTC. As protein: CASSIGTDYEQYF.